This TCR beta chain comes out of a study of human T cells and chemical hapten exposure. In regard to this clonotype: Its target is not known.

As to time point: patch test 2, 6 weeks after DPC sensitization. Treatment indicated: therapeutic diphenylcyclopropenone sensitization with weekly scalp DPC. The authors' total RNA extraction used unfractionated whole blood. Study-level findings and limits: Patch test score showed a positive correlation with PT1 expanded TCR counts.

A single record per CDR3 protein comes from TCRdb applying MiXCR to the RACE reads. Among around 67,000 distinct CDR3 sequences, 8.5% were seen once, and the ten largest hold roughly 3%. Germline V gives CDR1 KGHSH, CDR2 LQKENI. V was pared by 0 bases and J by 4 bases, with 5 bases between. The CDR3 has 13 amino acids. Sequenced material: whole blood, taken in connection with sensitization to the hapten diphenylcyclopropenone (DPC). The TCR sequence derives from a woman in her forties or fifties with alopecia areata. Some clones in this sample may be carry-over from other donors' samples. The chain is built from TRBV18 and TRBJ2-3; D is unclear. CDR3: CASSPPSADTQYF. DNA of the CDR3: TGTGCCAGCTCACCACCGTCAGCAGATACGCAGTATTTT.